This T cell receptor beta chain comes out of a study of T cell responses to AZD1222 COVID-19 vaccine. Whole-study findings and limits: There were mostly white British donors and more females than males, and clonal diversity was possibly underestimated. Repertoire sampling was restricted to post-peak T cell response timepoints. Spike-specific TCR breadth and depth rose after two AZD1222 doses.

This clone was picked up one time. Antigen specificity is unknown. This CDR3 spans 16 amino acids. Trimming took off 0 bases at V and 0 bases at J, with 9 bases between the two ends. Germline CDR1 reads MRHNA; CDR2 reads SNTAGT. The data were produced by immunoSEQ multiplex PCR, yet TCRdb's version contains in-frame clones alone and is incomplete. The table includes around 170,000 clones, around 93% detected once. The receptor comes from an adult in good health. This chain links TRBV6-4 with TRBJ2-1, with D perhaps being TRBD1 or TRBD2 (5 bases each). The sequencing used peripheral blood, collected on day 0 of AZD1222 vaccination. CDR3 sequence reads: CASSDSGGSSYNEQFF. The DNA for the CDR3 is TGTGCCAGCAGTGACTCTGGGGGAAGCTCCTACAATGAGCAGTTCTTC.